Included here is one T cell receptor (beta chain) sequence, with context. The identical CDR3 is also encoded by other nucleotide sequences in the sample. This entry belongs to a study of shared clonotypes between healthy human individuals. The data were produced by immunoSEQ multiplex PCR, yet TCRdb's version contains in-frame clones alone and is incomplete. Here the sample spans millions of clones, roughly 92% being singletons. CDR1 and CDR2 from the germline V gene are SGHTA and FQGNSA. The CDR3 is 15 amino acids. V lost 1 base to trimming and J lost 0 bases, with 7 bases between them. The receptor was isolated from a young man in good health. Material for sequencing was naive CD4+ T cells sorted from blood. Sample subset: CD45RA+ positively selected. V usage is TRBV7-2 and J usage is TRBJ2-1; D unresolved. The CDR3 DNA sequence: TGTGCCAGCAGCTTAGGGGCCAGCTCCTACAATGAGCAGTTCTTC. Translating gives CASSLGASSYNEQFF.